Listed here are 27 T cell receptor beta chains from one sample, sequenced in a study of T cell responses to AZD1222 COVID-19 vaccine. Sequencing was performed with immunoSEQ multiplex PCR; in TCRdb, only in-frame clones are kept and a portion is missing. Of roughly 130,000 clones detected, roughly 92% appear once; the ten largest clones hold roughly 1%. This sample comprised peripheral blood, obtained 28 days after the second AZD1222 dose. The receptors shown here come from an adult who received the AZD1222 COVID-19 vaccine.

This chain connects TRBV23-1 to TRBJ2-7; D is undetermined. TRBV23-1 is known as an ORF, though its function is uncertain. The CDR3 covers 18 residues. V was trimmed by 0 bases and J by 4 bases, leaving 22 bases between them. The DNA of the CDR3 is TGCGCCAGCAGTCAATCGGAGTGGGTCAGGAGATTCCCTTACGAGCAGTACTTC. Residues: CASSQSEWVRRFPYEQYF.

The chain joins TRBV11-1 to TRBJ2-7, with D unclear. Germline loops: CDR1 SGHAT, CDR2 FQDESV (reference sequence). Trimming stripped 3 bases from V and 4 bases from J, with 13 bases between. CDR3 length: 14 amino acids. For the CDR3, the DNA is TGTGCCAGCAGCTTGTTCACAGATGGGTACGAGCAGTACTTC. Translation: CASSLFTDGYEQYF. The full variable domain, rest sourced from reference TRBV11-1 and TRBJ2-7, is EAEVAQSPRYKITEKSQAVAFWCDPISGHATLYWYRQILGQGPELLVQFQDESVVDDSQLPKDRFSAERLKGVDSTLKIQPAELGDSAMYLCASSLFTDGYEQYFGPGTRLTVT.

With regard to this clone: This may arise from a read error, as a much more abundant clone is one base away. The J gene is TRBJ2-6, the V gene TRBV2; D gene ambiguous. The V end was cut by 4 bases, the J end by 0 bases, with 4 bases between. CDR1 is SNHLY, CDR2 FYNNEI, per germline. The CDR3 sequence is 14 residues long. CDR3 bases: TGTGCCAGCAGTGGGGGCTCTGGGGCCAACGTCCTGACTTTC. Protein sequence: CASSGGSGANVLTF.

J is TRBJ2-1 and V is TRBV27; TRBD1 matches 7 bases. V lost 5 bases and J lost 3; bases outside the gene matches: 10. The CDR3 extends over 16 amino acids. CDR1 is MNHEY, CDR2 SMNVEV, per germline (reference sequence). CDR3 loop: CASSTTGVGSYNEQFF. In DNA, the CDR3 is TGTGCCAGCAGTACAACAGGGGTCGGAAGCTACAATGAGCAGTTCTTC.

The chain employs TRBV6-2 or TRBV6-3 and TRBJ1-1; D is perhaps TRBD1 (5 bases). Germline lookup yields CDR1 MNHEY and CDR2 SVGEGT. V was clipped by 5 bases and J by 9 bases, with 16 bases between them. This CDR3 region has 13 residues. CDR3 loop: CASSPGPVNQAFF. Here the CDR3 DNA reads TGTGCCAGCAGTCCAGGGCCAGTGAATCAAGCTTTCTTT.

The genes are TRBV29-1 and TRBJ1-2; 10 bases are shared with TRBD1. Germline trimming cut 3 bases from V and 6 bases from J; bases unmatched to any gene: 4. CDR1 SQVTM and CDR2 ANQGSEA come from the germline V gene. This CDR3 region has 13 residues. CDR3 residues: CSVDDRGLNGYTF. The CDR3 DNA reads TGCAGCGTTGATGACAGGGGGCTGAATGGCTACACCTTC.

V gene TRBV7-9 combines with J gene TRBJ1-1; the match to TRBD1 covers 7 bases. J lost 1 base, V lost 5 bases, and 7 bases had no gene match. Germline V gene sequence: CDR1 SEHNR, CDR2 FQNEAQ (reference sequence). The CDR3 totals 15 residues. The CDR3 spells CASSTRTGANTEAFF. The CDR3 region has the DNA TGTGCCAGCAGCACCCGGACAGGTGCGAACACTGAAGCTTTCTTT.

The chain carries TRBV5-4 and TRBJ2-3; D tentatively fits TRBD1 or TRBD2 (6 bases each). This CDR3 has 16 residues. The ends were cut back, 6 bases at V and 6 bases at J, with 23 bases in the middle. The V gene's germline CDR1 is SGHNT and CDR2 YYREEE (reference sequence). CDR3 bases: TGTGCCAGCACCCGAGGGGGTAGCGGCGGGTGGGATACGCAGTATTTT. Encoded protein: CASTRGGSGGWDTQYF.

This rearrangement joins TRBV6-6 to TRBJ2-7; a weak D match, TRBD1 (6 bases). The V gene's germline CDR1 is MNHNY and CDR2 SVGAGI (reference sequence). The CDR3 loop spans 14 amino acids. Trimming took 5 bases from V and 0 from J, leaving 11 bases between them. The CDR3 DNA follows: TGTGCCAGCAGTAAGTCGGACAGCTCCTACGAGCAGTACTTC. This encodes CASSKSDSSYEQYF.

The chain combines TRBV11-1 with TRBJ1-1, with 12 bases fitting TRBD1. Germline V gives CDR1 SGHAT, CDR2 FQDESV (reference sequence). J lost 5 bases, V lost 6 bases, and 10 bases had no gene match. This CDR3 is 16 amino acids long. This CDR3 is CASRPGQGAGGTEAFF. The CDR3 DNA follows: TGTGCCAGCAGGCCGGGACAGGGGGCAGGTGGAACTGAAGCTTTCTTT.

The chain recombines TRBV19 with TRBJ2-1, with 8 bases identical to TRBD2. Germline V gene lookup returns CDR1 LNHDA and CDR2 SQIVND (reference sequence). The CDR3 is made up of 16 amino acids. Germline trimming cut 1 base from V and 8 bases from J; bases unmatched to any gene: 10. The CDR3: CASSIGGRSGTDEQFF. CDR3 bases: TGTGCCAGTAGTATAGGCGGGAGGTCGGGTACCGATGAGCAGTTCTTC.

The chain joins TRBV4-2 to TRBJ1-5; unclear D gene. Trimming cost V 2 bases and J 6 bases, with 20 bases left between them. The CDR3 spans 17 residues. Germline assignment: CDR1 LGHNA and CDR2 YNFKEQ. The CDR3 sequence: CASSQSDYRVAAQPQHF. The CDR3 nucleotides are TGTGCCAGCAGCCAATCTGATTATCGGGTAGCAGCTCAGCCCCAGCATTTT.

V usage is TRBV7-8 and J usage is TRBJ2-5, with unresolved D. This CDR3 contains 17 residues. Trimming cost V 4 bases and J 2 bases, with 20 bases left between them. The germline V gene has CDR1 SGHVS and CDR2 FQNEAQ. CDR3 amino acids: CASSSTTFGSLQETQYF. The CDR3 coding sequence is TGTGCCAGCAGCTCAACTACCTTCGGTTCTCTACAAGAGACCCAGTACTTC.

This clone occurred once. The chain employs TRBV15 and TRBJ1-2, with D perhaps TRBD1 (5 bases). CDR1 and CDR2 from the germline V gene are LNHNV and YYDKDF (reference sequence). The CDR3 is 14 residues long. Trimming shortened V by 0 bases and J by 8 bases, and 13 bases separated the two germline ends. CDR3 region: CATSRDQGTSGYTF. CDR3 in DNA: TGTGCCACCAGCAGAGATCAAGGGACCTCGGGCTACACCTTC.

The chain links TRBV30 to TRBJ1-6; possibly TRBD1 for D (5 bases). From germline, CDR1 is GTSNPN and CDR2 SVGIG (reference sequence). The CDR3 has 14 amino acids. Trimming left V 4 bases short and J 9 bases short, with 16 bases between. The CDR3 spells CAWNTGTPGSPLHF. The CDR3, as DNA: TGTGCCTGGAATACCGGGACCCCGGGTTCACCCCTCCACTTT.

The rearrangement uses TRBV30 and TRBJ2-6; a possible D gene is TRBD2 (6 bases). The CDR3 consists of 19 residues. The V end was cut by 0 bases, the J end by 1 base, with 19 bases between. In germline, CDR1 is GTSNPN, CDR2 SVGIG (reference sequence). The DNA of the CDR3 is TGTGCCTGGAGTGTTAGTCTAGCGAGTAGAAAATCTGGGGCCAACGTCCTGACTTTC. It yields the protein CAWSVSLASRKSGANVLTF.

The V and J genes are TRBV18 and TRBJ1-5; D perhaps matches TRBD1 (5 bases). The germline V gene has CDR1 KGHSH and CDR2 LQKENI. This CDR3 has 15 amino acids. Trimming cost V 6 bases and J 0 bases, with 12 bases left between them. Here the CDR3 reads CASSRGTDSNQPQHF. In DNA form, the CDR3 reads TGTGCCAGCTCGCGCGGGACGGATAGCAATCAGCCCCAGCATTTT.

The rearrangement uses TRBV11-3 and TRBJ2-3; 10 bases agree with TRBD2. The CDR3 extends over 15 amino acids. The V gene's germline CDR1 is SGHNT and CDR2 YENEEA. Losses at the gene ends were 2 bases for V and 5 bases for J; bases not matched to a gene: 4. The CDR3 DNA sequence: TGTGCCAGCAGCTTAAATCGACTAGCGGGAGATACGCAGTATTTT. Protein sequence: CASSLNRLAGDTQYF.

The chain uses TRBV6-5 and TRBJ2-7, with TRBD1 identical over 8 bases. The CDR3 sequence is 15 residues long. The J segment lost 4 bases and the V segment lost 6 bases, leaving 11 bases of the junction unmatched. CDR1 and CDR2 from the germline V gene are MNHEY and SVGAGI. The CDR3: CASSSRQGQGYEQYF. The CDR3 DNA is TGTGCCAGCAGCAGCAGACAGGGGCAGGGGTACGAGCAGTACTTC.

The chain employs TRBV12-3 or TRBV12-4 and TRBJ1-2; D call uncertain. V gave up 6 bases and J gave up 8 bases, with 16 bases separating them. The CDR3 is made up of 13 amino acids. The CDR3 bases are TGTGCCAGCAGCCCCGTACGGAGTATGGGCTACACCTTC. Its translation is CASSPVRSMGYTF.

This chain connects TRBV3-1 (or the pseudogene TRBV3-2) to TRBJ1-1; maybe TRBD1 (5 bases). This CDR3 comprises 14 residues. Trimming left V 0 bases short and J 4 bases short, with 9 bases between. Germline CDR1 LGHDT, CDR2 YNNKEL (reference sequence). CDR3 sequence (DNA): TGTGCCAGCAGCCAAGACCGGGGGGTCACTGAAGCTTTCTTT. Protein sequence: CASSQDRGVTEAFF.

CDR3 bases: TGTGCCAGCAGCCGGACTAGCCCAATGAACACCGGGGAGCTGTTTTTT. Translated, it gives CASSRTSPMNTGELFF. The rearrangement uses TRBV7-2 and TRBJ2-2, with 8 bases lining up with TRBD2. CDR1 is SGHTA and CDR2 is FQGNSA in the germline V gene. The CDR3 is made up of 16 amino acids. Trimming took 5 bases from V and 1 from J; bases not matched to a gene: 6.

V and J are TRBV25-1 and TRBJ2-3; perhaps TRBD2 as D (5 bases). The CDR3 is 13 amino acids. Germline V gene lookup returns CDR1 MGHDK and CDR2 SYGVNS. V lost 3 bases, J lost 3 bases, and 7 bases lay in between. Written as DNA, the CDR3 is TGTGCCAGCAGTGACCCGGGAACAGATACGCAGTATTTT. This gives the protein CASSDPGTDTQYF.

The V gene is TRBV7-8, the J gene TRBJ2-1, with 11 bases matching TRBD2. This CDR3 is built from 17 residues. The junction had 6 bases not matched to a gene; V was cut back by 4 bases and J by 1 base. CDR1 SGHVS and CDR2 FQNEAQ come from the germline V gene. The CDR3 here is CASSSYSGRASYNEQFF. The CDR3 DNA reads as TGTGCCAGCAGCTCCTATAGCGGGAGGGCGTCCTACAATGAGCAGTTCTTC.

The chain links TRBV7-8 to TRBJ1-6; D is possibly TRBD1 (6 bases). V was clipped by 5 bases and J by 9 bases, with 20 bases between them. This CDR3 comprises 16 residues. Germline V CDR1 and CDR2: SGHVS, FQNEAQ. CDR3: CASSPVLGASSSPLHF. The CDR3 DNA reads TGTGCCAGCAGCCCCGTATTGGGGGCGAGTAGTTCACCCCTCCACTTT.

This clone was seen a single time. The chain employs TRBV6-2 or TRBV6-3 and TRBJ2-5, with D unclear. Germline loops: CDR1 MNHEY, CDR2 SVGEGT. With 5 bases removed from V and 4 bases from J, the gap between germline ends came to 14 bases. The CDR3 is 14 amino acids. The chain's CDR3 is CASSPTTAIETQYF. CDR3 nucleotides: TGTGCCAGCAGTCCGACGACGGCCATAGAGACCCAGTACTTC.

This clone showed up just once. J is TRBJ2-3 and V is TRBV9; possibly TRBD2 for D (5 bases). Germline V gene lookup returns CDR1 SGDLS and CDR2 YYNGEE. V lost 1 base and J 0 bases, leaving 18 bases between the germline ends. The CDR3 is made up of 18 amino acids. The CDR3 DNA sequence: TGTGCCAGCAGCGTACTTACTGCAGGAGGATCTAGCACAGATACGCAGTATTTT. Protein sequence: CASSVLTAGGSSTDTQYF.